This T cell receptor (beta chain) appears in the sequencing data of a study of T-cell memory formation after mild COVID-19. Study-level background: The TCR clusters were mostly specific to one donor. Overall study findings and caveats: Researchers report contracting CD4+ clones mostly in CM and EM, with CD8+ clones in EMRA.

The germline V gene encodes CDR1 DFQATT and CDR2 SNEGSKA (reference sequence). After removal of 2 bases from V and 0 bases from J, the junction contained 4 bases not matched to a gene. This CDR3 is built from 16 residues. A single record per CDR3 protein comes from TCRdb applying MiXCR to the 5' RACE reads. This table has 130,000 to 150,000 distinct CDR3 sequences, roughly 6.2% appearing once. This clonotype was observed many times. Antigen: not known. V gene TRBV20-1 combines with J gene TRBJ2-1, with 10 positions matching TRBD2. The clonotype was recovered from an adult woman who had mild COVID-19 (a few samples of this study predate the infection). Cell type and time point are not known. The sample taken for sequencing was PBMCs or a T cell subset sorted from them (not recorded which). The CDR3 spells CSARSLAGGSYNEQFF. The CDR3, as DNA: TGCAGTGCTAGATCTTTAGCGGGGGGCTCCTACAATGAGCAGTTCTTC.